This entry lists 3 T cell receptor beta chains sequenced from one sample in a study of Graves' ophthalmopathy and Graves' hyperthyroidism. RNA served as the template for amplifying TCR beta CDR3 regions. RT-PCR was first run with HTBI primers, then multiplex PCR in a second round. MiXCR, run by TCRdb on the multiplex PCR reads, gives a single entry per CDR3 protein. The data hold 500,000 to 800,000 distinct CDR3 sequences, with under 50% observed a single time. Sequencing used peripheral blood. The receptors were gathered from an adult man with Graves' ophthalmopathy.

This clonotype was seen a handful of times. J is TRBJ1-2 and V is TRBV6-6; a possible D gene is TRBD1 (6 bases). V was trimmed by 6 bases and J by 3 bases, leaving 14 bases between them. Looked up from germline, CDR1 is MNHNY and CDR2 is SVGAGI (reference sequence). The CDR3 spans 14 residues. The CDR3 protein is CASRPGGIDYGYTF. The CDR3 DNA follows: TGTGCCAGCAGACCCGGGGGCATCGACTATGGCTACACCTTC.

The chain recombines TRBV2 with TRBJ1-4, with D tentatively TRBD1 (5 bases). This CDR3 is 13 amino acids long. CDR1 and CDR2 from the germline V gene are SNHLY and FYNNEI. Trimming removed 7 bases at V and 4 bases at J, with 10 bases between. The CDR3 DNA is TGTGCCAGCACCGACAGTCTTAATGAAAAACTGTTTTTT. It specifies CASTDSLNEKLFF.

This clonotype was detected many times. The chain carries TRBV7-6 and TRBJ1-2, with D uncertain. The CDR3 totals 15 residues. Germline V gives CDR1 SGHVS, CDR2 FNYEAQ. Trimming took off 4 bases at V and 8 bases at J, with 20 bases between the two ends. In DNA, the CDR3 is TGTGCCAGCAGCTCATCGACCCAATCTCCTTCCGGCTACACCTTC. It encodes CASSSSTQSPSGYTF.